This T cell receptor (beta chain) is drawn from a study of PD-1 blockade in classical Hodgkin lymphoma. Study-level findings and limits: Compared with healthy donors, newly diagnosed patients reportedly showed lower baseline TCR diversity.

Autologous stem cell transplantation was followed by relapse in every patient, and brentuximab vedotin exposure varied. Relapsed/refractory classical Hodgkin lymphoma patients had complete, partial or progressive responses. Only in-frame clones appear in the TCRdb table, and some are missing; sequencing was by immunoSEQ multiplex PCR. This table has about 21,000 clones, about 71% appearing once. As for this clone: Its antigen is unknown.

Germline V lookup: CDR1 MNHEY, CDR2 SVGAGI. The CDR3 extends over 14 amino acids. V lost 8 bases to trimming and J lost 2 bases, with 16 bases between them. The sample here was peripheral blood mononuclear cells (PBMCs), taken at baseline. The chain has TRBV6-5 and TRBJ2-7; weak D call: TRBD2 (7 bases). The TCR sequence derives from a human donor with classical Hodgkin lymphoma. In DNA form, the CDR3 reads TGTGCCAGCGAAATCGGGGGGCTTCCCTACGAGCAGTACTTC. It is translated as CASEIGGLPYEQYF.